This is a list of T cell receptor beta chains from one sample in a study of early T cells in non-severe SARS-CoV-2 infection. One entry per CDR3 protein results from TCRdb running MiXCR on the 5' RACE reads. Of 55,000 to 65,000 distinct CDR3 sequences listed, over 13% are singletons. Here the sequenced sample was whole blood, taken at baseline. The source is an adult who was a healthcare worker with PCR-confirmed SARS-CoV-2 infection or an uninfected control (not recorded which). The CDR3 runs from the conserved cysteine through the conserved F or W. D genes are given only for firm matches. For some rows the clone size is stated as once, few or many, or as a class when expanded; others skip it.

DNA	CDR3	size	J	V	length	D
TGTGCCAGCAGTCTATCTCCGGGACAGGGCTATATTGAGCAGTACTTC	CASSLSPGQGYIEQYF	few	TRBJ2-7	TRBV28	16	TRBD1
TGCAGTGCGCCAACCCAGGGGAGCTACGAGCAGTACTTC	CSAPTQGSYEQYF	few	TRBJ2-7	TRBV20-1	13	-
TGCGCCAGCAGCCTTAGTAATAGCGGGGCCTACAATGAGCAGTTCTTC	CASSLSNSGAYNEQFF	few	TRBJ2-1	TRBV5-1	16	TRBD2
TGCAGCGTAGGCAGGGGGACGGGCACTGAAGCTTTCTTT	CSVGRGTGTEAFF	many	TRBJ1-1	TRBV29-1	13	TRBD1
TGTGCCAGTTCGGACAGGCCAAGCACAGATACGCAGTATTTT	CASSDRPSTDTQYF	few	TRBJ2-3	TRBV19	14	TRBD1
TGTGCCAGCAGCTTAGTTGGTAGCGAAGGGGGCTCCTACAATGAGCAGTTCTTC	CASSLVGSEGGSYNEQFF	many	TRBJ2-1	TRBV11-2	18	-
TGTGCCTGGAGTGTTCCCGGGTACGAGCAGTACTTC	CAWSVPGYEQYF	few	TRBJ2-7	TRBV30	12	-
TGCAGTGCTAGACGCGGGACGAACCCGGGGAACACTGAAGCTTTCTTT	CSARRGTNPGNTEAFF	-	TRBJ1-1	TRBV20-1	16	-
TGTGCCAGCAGTTATTTGATCCTAGCGGGAGGCTCGGCAGATACGCAGTATTTT	CASSYLILAGGSADTQYF	few	TRBJ2-3	TRBV6-2/TRBV6-3	18	TRBD2
TGTGCCAGCGGGCACTCCGGGACTAGCTTGTTTGAGCAGTTCTTC	CASGHSGTSLFEQFF	few	TRBJ2-1	TRBV7-8	15	TRBD2
TGTGCCAGCAACCCAGACAGGGGAACCGGGGAGCTGTTTTTT	CASNPDRGTGELFF	-	TRBJ2-2	TRBV11-2	14	TRBD1
TGCGCCAGCAGTGAGGGGACTAGGTTTCCCGGGGAGCTGTTTTTT	CASSEGTRFPGELFF	-	TRBJ2-2	TRBV10-1	15	TRBD2
TGTGCCAGCAGCCAAGAATTGTCGGCAGCCTACGAGCAGTACTTC	CASSQELSAAYEQYF	few	TRBJ2-7	TRBV3-1	15	-
TGTGCCAGCAGCACCACGACAGGGGGGTACACTGAAGCTTTCTTT	CASSTTTGGYTEAFF	-	TRBJ1-1	TRBV9	15	TRBD1
TGCGCCAGCAAACTAGCGGAGAGCACAGATACGCAGTATTTT	CASKLAESTDTQYF	few	TRBJ2-3	TRBV5-1	14	TRBD2
TGTGCCAGCAGCTTAGAGGGGGACTATACCACAGATACGCAGTATTTT	CASSLEGDYTTDTQYF	-	TRBJ2-3	TRBV11-2	16	TRBD2
TGTGCCAGCAGTTACTTGCCAGGGGGCGGGGAGCTGTTTTTT	CASSYLPGGGELFF	-	TRBJ2-2	TRBV6-5	14	TRBD1
TGTGCCAGCAGTCCCCTCATTGGGGCCGAGCAGTACTTC	CASSPLIGAEQYF	few	TRBJ2-7	TRBV12-3/TRBV12-4	13	-
TGTGCCAGCAGCGTAGGAGGGACTAGCCCCAATGAGCAGTTCTTC	CASSVGGTSPNEQFF	many	TRBJ2-1	TRBV9	15	TRBD2
TGTGCCAGCAGTTTAAGTCTTAATGGCTACACCTTC	CASSLSLNGYTF	-	TRBJ1-2	TRBV12-3/TRBV12-4	12	-